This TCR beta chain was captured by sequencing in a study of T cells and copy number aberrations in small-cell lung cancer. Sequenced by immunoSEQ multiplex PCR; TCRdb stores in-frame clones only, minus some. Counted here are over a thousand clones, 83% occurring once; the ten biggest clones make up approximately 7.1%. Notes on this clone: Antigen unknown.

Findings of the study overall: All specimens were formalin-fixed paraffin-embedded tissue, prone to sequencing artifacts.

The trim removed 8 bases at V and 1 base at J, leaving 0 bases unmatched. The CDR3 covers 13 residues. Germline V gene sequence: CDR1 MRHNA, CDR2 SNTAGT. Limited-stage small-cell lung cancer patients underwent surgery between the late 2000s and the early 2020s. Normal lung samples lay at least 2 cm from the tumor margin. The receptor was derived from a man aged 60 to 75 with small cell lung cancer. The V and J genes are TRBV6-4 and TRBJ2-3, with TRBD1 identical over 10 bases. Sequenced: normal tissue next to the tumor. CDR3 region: CASGTGGTDTQYF. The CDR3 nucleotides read TGTGCCAGCGGGACAGGGGGCACAGATACGCAGTATTTT.